Presented here are 17 T cell receptor beta chains from one specimen sequenced in a study of Ad26.COV2.S vaccination and SARS-CoV-2 variants. Noted treatment: roughly 19 received Ad26.COV2.S at low or high dose, single or two shots; 5 received placebo; per-sample allocation not given. Specimen acquisition occurred on day 63 following the initial vaccine or placebo injection. Sequencing was performed with immunoSEQ multiplex PCR; in TCRdb, only in-frame clones are kept and a portion is missing. Of about 480,000 clones listed, around 85% are singletons. The specimen was peripheral blood, collected in a trial of Ad26.COV2.S vaccine versus placebo. These receptor sequences come from a person between 18 and 65 years old who received the Ad26.COV2.S COVID-19 vaccine or a placebo.

This clone was detected a few times. The chain employs TRBV27 and TRBJ2-7, with D possibly being TRBD2 (6 bases). Trimming cost V 2 bases and J 4 bases, with 15 bases left between them. CDR1 and CDR2 from the germline V gene are MNHEY and SMNVEV (reference sequence). CDR3 length equals 15 residues. The CDR3 is CASSLRGFREYEQYF. The CDR3 region has the DNA TGTGCCAGCAGTTTACGGGGGTTCCGGGAGTACGAGCAGTACTTC.

This clone was detected only once. The CDR3 nucleotides read TGTGCCAGCAGTACGATTCGGGGGACGGATTTTTACAATGAGCAGTTCTTC. Protein product: CASSTIRGTDFYNEQFF. The rearrangement uses TRBV27 and TRBJ2-1, with a tentative D call TRBD2 (6 bases). CDR3 length: 17 amino acids. Germline V lookup: CDR1 MNHEY, CDR2 SMNVEV (reference sequence). V lost 5 bases and J lost 4, with 21 bases in between.

V and J are TRBV6-6 and TRBJ2-3; 9 bases are shared with TRBD2. CDR1 MNHNY and CDR2 SVGAGI come from the germline V gene (reference sequence). The V segment lost 10 bases and the J segment 2 bases; nucleotides outside the gene matches: 7. This CDR3 spans 14 amino acids. CDR3 amino acids: CATLLAGITDTQYF. The DNA for the CDR3 is TGTGCCACCTTACTAGCGGGTATCACAGATACGCAGTATTTT.

This clone appeared a few times. The chain has TRBV5-4 and TRBJ2-7, with D maybe TRBD2 (6 bases). The germline V gene has CDR1 SGHNT and CDR2 YYREEE (reference sequence). This CDR3 has 13 residues. Between the trimmed V and J ends, which lost 4 bases and 9 bases, there was a span of 17 bases. The CDR3 DNA is TGTGCCAGCAGCCCCTCGGACTACGGTCGGCAGTACTTC. Residues: CASSPSDYGRQYF.

The genes are TRBV12-3 or TRBV12-4 and TRBJ1-2; D is unclear. This CDR3 comprises 13 residues. The V gene lost 2 bases and the J gene lost 6 bases, with 10 bases spanning the gap. CDR3 region: CASSLRAVHGYTF. The CDR3 nucleotides read TGTGCCAGCAGTTTACGCGCAGTCCATGGCTACACCTTC.

The chain joins TRBV11-2 to TRBJ2-7; TRBD2 might be the D (7 bases). Per the germline V gene, CDR1 is SGHAT and CDR2 is FQNNGV. CDR3 length: 16 residues. Trimming removed 2 bases from V and 3 bases from J, with 17 bases in between. As DNA, the CDR3 is TGTGCCAGCAGCTTAAGGGGGGGGCGGCTGATCTACGAGCAGTACTTC. Translating gives CASSLRGGRLIYEQYF.

The chain links TRBV5-6 to TRBJ1-4; 7 bases are a match to TRBD1. The CDR3 contains 16 residues. From germline, CDR1 is SGHDT and CDR2 YYEEEE. J was trimmed by 1 base and V by 0 bases; bases with no gene match: 3. The CDR3 protein is CASSLVTGITNEKLFF. The CDR3 DNA reads as TGTGCCAGCAGCTTGGTGACAGGGATAACTAATGAAAAACTGTTTTTT. Combining the CDR3 with reference TRBV5-6 and TRBJ1-4 gives the whole variable domain DAGVTQSPTHLIKTRGQQVTLRCSPKSGHDTVSWYQQALGQGPQFIFQYYEEEERQRGNFPDRFSGHQFPNYSSELNVNALLLGDSALYLCASSLVTGITNEKLFFGSGTQLSVL.

The genes are TRBV10-2 and TRBJ2-7; TRBD2 matches at 8 bases. Germline CDR1 WSHSY, CDR2 SAAADI. V lost 7 bases, J lost 2 bases, and 7 bases stayed unmatched. The CDR3 consists of 14 residues. In DNA, the CDR3 is TGCGCCAGCAAGCGGGGGACGGGCACCTACGAGCAGTACTTC. Translation gives CASKRGTGTYEQYF.

The J gene is TRBJ2-6, the V gene TRBV21-1; TRBD2 is the table's D call and was not checked against the DNA. TRBV21-1 is shown as a pseudogene. This CDR3 is built from 15 residues. The CDR3 is CASRGGEDRKDVLTF. The CDR3 coding sequence is TGTGCCAGCCGGGGGGGTGAAGACAGAAAAGACGTCCTGACTTTC.

The chain uses TRBV7-2 and TRBJ2-1; maybe TRBD2 (6 bases). The V gene lost 2 bases and the J gene lost 3 bases, with 11 bases spanning the gap. The CDR3 runs to 15 residues. Germline V gene lookup returns CDR1 SGHTA and CDR2 FQGNSA. The CDR3 is CASSLMRGNYNEQFF. In DNA, the CDR3 is TGTGCCAGCAGCTTAATGCGGGGTAACTACAATGAGCAGTTCTTC.

This clone occurred once. The chain recombines TRBV4-2 with TRBJ2-2; no clear D. V shed 3 bases and J shed 0 bases, with 8 bases lying between them. CDR3 length: 15 residues. Per the germline V gene, CDR1 is LGHNA and CDR2 is YNFKEQ. The CDR3 nucleotides are TGTGCCAGCAGCCAGGAGACGGCGAACACCGGGGAGCTGTTTTTT. This translates into CASSQETANTGELFF.

This chain joins TRBV7-9 and TRBJ2-1; 7 bases fit TRBD2. The V segment lost 1 base and the J segment 9 bases; nucleotides outside the gene matches: 6. Germline loops: CDR1 SEHNR, CDR2 FQNEAQ (reference sequence). CDR3 length equals 14 residues. In DNA, the CDR3 is TGTGCCAGCAGCTTAGTCGGGGACTATTCTGAGCAGTTCTTC. Protein: CASSLVGDYSEQFF.

The rearrangement uses TRBV30 and TRBJ1-1, with unresolved D. The CDR3 covers 11 residues. The V gene lost 0 bases and the J gene lost 11 bases, with 10 bases spanning the gap. Per the germline V gene, CDR1 is GTSNPN and CDR2 is SVGIG (reference sequence). CDR3 sequence (DNA): TGTGCCTGGAGTGTACTAGGACGCGCTTTCTTT. Its translation: CAWSVLGRAFF.

The chain carries TRBV2 and TRBJ2-7, with TRBD2 matching over 13 bases. This CDR3 has 21 residues. In germline, CDR1 is SNHLY, CDR2 FYNNEI. Trimming took 2 bases from V and 3 from J; bases not matched to a gene: 19. CDR3 protein: CASSEQPPGGLAGTLVYEQYF. The CDR3 DNA is TGTGCCAGCAGTGAACAGCCACCAGGGGGACTAGCGGGAACCCTGGTCTACGAGCAGTACTTC.

V usage is TRBV19 and J usage is TRBJ2-1; 9 bases map to TRBD2. CDR1 is LNHDA and CDR2 is SQIVND in the germline V gene (reference sequence). CDR3 size: 13 residues. Unmatched junction bases numbered 3, after V lost 8 bases and J lost 4 bases. The CDR3 DNA reads as TGTGCCAGTCTTGCGGGAGGGTACAATGAGCAGTTCTTC. This encodes CASLAGGYNEQFF.

This clone has just one count. V and J are TRBV3-1 (or the pseudogene TRBV3-2) and TRBJ2-7, with 10 bases that match TRBD2. The CDR3 totals 16 residues. The J segment lost 5 bases and the V segment lost 0 bases, leaving 7 bases of the junction unmatched. Germline CDR1 LGHDT, CDR2 YNNKEL (reference sequence). CDR3 DNA sequence: TGTGCCAGCAGCCAAGACTTAGCGGGAGGCATCCACGAGCAGTACTTC. This codes for CASSQDLAGGIHEQYF.

The chain links TRBV29-1 to TRBJ1-4; D possibly corresponds to TRBD1 (5 bases). Germline loops: CDR1 SQVTM, CDR2 ANQGSEA. The germline V and J ends were trimmed by 1 base and 7 bases, with 16 bases remaining between them. The CDR3 spans 15 residues. The DNA of the CDR3 is TGCAGCGTTGAAGTAGGCCAGGGAGTTGGTGAAAAACTGTTTTTT. Encoded protein: CSVEVGQGVGEKLFF.